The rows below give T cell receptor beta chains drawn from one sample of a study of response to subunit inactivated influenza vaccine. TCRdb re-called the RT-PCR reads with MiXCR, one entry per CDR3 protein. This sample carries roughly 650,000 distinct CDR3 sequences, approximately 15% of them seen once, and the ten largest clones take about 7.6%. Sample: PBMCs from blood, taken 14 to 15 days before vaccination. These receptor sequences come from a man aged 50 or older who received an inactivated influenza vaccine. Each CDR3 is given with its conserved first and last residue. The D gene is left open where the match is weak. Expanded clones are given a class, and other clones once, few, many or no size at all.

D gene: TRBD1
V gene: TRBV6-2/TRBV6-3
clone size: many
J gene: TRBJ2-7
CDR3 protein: CASSKLPGQGLYEQYF
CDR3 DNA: TGTGCCAGCAGTAAACTACCGGGACAGGGGCTTTACGAGCAGTACTTC

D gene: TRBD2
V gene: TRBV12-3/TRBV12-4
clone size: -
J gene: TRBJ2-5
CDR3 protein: CASSSGLEVETQYF
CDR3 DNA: TGTGCCAGCAGCTCGGGACTAGAGGTGGAGACCCAGTACTTC

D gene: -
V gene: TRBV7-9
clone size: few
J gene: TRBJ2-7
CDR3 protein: CASSLESHSYEQYF
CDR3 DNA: TGTGCCAGCAGCTTAGAGTCTCACTCCTACGAGCAGTACTTC

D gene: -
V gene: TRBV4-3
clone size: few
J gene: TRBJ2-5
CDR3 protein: CASSQIVWQETQYF
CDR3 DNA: TGCGCCAGCAGCCAAATCGTATGGCAAGAGACCCAGTACTTC

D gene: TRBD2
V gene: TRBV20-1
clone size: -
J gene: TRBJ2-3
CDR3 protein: CSASPAGGPWDTQYF
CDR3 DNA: TGCAGTGCTAGTCCGGCGGGAGGGCCATGGGATACGCAGTATTTT

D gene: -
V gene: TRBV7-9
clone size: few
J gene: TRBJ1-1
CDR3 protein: CASSPWEVNTEAFF
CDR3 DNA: TGTGCCAGCAGCCCCTGGGAGGTAAACACTGAAGCTTTCTTT

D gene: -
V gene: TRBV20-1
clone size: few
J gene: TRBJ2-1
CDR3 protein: CSAGLAGQNEQFF
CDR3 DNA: TGCAGTGCTGGTTTAGCGGGACAGAATGAGCAGTTCTTC

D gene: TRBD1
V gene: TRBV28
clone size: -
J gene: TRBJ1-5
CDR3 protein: CASLTGTGGYQPQHF
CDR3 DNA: TGTGCCAGTCTTACCGGGACAGGGGGTTATCAGCCCCAGCATTTT

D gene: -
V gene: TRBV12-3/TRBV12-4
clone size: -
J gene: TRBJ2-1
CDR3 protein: CASSFQLVNEQFF
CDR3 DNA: TGTGCCAGCAGTTTCCAACTAGTCAATGAGCAGTTCTTC

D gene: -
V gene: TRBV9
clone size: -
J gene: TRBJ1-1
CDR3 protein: CASSVTGSNTEAFF
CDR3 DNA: TGTGCCAGCAGCGTAACGGGCAGCAACACTGAAGCTTTCTTT

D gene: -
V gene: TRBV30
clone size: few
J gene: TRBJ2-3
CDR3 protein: CAWWSAADTQYF
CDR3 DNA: TGTGCCTGGTGGAGCGCTGCAGATACGCAGTATTTT

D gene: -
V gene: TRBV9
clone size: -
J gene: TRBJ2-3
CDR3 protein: CASSVSPGTTDTQYF
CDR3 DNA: TGTGCCAGCAGCGTTTCTCCCGGAACCACAGATACGCAGTATTTT

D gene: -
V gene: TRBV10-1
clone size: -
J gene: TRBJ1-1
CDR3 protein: CASSESAGPHTEAFF
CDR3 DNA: TGCGCCAGCAGTGAGTCGGCTGGACCCCACACTGAAGCTTTCTTT

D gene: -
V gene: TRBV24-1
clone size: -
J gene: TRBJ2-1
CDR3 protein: CATSDGGWEQFF
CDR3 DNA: TGTGCCACCAGTGATGGGGGATGGGAGCAGTTCTTC

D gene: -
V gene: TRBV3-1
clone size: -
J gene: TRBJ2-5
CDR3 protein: CASSQGHRQETQYF
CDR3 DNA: TGTGCCAGCAGCCAGGGACATAGGCAAGAGACCCAGTACTTC

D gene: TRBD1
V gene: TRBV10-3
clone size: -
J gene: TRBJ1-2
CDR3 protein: CAISRPPGQGGPNYGYTF
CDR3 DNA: TGTGCCATCAGTCGACCTCCGGGACAGGGGGGCCCCAACTATGGCTACACCTTC

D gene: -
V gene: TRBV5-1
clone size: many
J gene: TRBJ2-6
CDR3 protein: CASSLGSSGANVLTF
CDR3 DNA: TGTGCCAGCAGTTTGGGAAGCTCTGGGGCCAACGTCCTGACTTTC

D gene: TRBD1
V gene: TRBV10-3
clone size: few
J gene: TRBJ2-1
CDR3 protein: CAITGQGASYNEQFF
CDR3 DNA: TGTGCCATCACCGGACAGGGGGCTTCCTACAATGAGCAGTTCTTC

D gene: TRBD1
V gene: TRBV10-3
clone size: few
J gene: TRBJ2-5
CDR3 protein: CAISDQQGLAPETQYF
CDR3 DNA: TGTGCCATCAGTGACCAACAGGGGTTGGCACCAGAGACCCAGTACTTC

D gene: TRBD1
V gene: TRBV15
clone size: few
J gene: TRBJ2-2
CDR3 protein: CATSRDPLTGAHNGELFF
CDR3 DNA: TGTGCCACCAGCAGAGATCCCCTCACAGGGGCCCACAACGGGGAGCTGTTTTTT

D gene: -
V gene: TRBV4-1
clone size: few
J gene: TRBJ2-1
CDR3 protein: CASSQGLGAYNEQFF
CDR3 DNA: TGCGCCAGCAGCCAAGGACTAGGGGCCTACAATGAGCAGTTCTTC

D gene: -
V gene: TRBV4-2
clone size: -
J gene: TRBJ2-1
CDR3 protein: CASSQDRSGEQFF
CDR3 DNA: TGTGCCAGCAGCCAAGATCGATCGGGGGAGCAGTTCTTC

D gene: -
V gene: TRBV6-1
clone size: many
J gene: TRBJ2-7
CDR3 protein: CASSRDRNYEQYF
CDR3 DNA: TGTGCCAGCAGCCGCGACAGGAACTACGAGCAGTACTTC

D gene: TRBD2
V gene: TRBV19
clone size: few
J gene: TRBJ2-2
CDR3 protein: CASSIGGLAGVTGELFF
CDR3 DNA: TGTGCCAGTAGTATAGGAGGACTAGCGGGGGTCACCGGGGAGCTGTTTTTT